This TCR beta chain derives from a study of blood T cell repertoires in COVID-19. Study-wide context: COVID-19 samples from acute and convalescent phases originated in the United States, Italy and Spain.

In the study's own analysis: From reference gene primer amplification, estimates of nucleated cell counts were derived. Method: immunoSEQ multiplex PCR; TCRdb's copy keeps in-frame clones and lacks some. V, J and clone size are those of that table, while D and trimming were read from the DNA. The sample has 130,000 or so clones, under 90% seen once; the top ten hold less than 15%. The V and J ends lost 0 bases and 4 bases respectively, with 12 bases between them. This CDR3 comprises 15 residues. Germline loops: CDR1 LNHNV, CDR2 YYDKDF (reference sequence). This sequence originates from a woman aged 55 to 70 with acute or convalescent COVID-19. The V call is TRBV15, the J call TRBJ1-2; D possibly corresponds to TRBD1 (5 bases). Material for sequencing was peripheral blood. CDR3 DNA sequence: TGTGCCACCAGCAGAGATAAAAGGGGCGTCTATGGCTACACCTTC. Its protein product is CATSRDKRGVYGYTF. The full variable domain, its missing parts supplied by reference TRBV15 and TRBJ1-2, is DAMVIQNPRYQVTQFGKPVTLSCSQTLNHNVMYWYQQKSSQAPKLLFHYYDKDFNNEADTPDNFQSRRPNTSFCFLDIRSPGLGDTAMYLCATSRDKRGVYGYTFGSGTRLTVV.